The 24 T cell receptor beta chains below come from one sample, sequenced in a study of blood T cells in healthy people across ages. Next came a second PCR, run for about 6 to 12 cycles, which used a sample-barcoded 5' primer along with a J-beta primer mix. TCRdb fed the 5' RACE reads into MiXCR, producing one record per CDR3 protein. The data contain 1.5 million to 2 million distinct CDR3 sequences, 28% of them singletons. Sequenced material: blood. These TCRs come from a woman aged 25 to 45 in good health.

This chain connects TRBV7-2 to TRBJ2-2; 10 nucleotides line up with TRBD2. With V trimmed by 3 bases and J by 5 bases, 3 bases remained unmatched. The CDR3 covers 15 residues. CDR1 is SGHTA and CDR2 is FQGNSA in the germline V gene. For the CDR3, the DNA is TGTGCCAGCAGCTTCCCAGCGGGGGGGACCGGGGAGCTGTTTTTT. Translation gives CASSFPAGGTGELFF. The variable domain in full, with the rest retrieved from reference TRBV7-2 and TRBJ2-2, is GAGVSQSPSNKVTEKGKDVELRCDPISGHTALYWYRQSLGQGLEFLIYFQGNSAPDKSGLPSDRFSAERTGGSVSTLTIQRTQQEDSAVYLCASSFPAGGTGELFFGEGSRLTVL.

The chain is built from TRBV29-1 and TRBJ2-7, with 9 bases aligning to TRBD2. Trimming took 7 bases from V and 5 from J; bases not matched to a gene: 12. The CDR3 contains 14 residues. CDR1 and CDR2 (germline): SQVTM, ANQGSEA. CDR3 in amino acids: CSARVLAGVDEQYF. The CDR3 coding sequence is TGCAGCGCGAGGGTATTAGCGGGGGTGGACGAGCAGTACTTC.

The V call is TRBV5-1, the J call TRBJ1-2, with D uncertain. The V gene's germline CDR1 is SGHRS and CDR2 YFSETQ. The CDR3 is 13 amino acids. Trimming shortened V by 2 bases and J by 4 bases, and 9 bases separated the two germline ends. The CDR3 loop reads CASSFADAYGYTF. Here the CDR3 DNA reads TGCGCCAGCAGCTTTGCGGACGCCTATGGCTACACCTTC. Full variable domain (missing parts from reference TRBV5-1 and TRBJ1-2): KAGVTQTPRYLIKTRGQQVTLSCSPISGHRSVSWYQQTPGQGLQFLFEYFSETQRNKGNFPGRFSGRQFSNSRSEMNVSTLELGDSALYLCASSFADAYGYTFGSGTRLTVV.

This clonotype came up a few times. The chain has TRBV20-1 and TRBJ2-1; 11 nucleotides match TRBD2. This CDR3 spans 15 amino acids. With 6 bases clipped from V and 7 bases from J, the junction kept 11 bases outside the gene matches. Looked up from germline, CDR1 is DFQATT and CDR2 is SNEGSKA (reference sequence). The CDR3 spells CSARPGLAGNNEQFF. The CDR3 bases are TGCAGTGCCAGACCTGGACTAGCGGGTAATAATGAGCAGTTCTTC.

The gene calls are TRBV9 and TRBJ2-2, with TRBD1 matching 7 bases. This CDR3 comprises 15 residues. The germline gives CDR1 SGDLS, CDR2 YYNGEE. V trimming: 3 bases; J trimming: 3 bases; junction bases outside the gene matches: 5. The CDR3 coding sequence is TGTGCCAGCAGCGACCCAGGGGGTTACACCGGGGAGCTGTTTTTT. This encodes CASSDPGGYTGELFF.

Regarding this clonotype: One junction end does not reproduce the germline sequence, and a read error may be involved. The chain recombines TRBV5-1 with TRBJ2-6; D uncertain. From germline, CDR1 is SGHRS and CDR2 YFSETQ. The CDR3 contains 15 residues. The CDR3 loop reads CAGSLPGSGANVLTF. CDR3 in DNA: TGCGCCGGCAGCTTGCCCGGCTCTGGGGCCAACGTCCTGACTTTC.

This clonotype was counted between two and nine times. The chain couples TRBV12-3 or TRBV12-4 to TRBJ1-2, with a possible D match to TRBD1 (6 bases). There are 17 residues in the CDR3. V was shortened by 6 bases and J by 5 bases, with 25 bases between the two germline ends. The CDR3 here is CASSSPSSEGGGYGYTF. CDR3 nucleotide sequence: TGTGCCAGCAGCTCACCATCGTCGGAGGGGGGAGGGTATGGCTACACCTTC.

The sample holds a few counts of this clonotype. The chain recombines TRBV4-1 with TRBJ2-5, with TRBD1 identical over 8 bases. Germline-derived CDR1 and CDR2 are MGHRA and YSYEKL. The CDR3 totals 12 residues. J lost 8 bases, V lost 4 bases, and 3 bases had no gene match. The CDR3 here is CASSLDRGTQYF. The CDR3 coding sequence is TGCGCCAGCAGCCTAGACAGGGGCACCCAGTACTTC.

Only a few counts were recorded for this clonotype. The CDR3 nucleotides are TGCAGTGCTAGTGCGGTTAACTATGGCTACACCTTC. This sequence encodes CSASAVNYGYTF. The rearrangement uses TRBV20-1 and TRBJ1-2; D not resolved. The CDR3 is 12 amino acids. The germline V and J ends were trimmed by 3 bases and 1 base, with 6 bases remaining between them. The germline gives CDR1 DFQATT, CDR2 SNEGSKA (reference sequence).

This sequence joins TRBV20-1 and TRBJ2-7; the D gene is possibly TRBD1 (8 bases). Trimming took 1 base from V and 6 from J, leaving 19 bases between them. This CDR3 is built from 15 residues. Germline V gene data show CDR1 as DFQATT and CDR2 as SNEGSKA (reference sequence). This CDR3 reads CSARVGGTGGVEQYF. The CDR3 nucleotides read TGCAGTGCTAGAGTGGGGGGGACAGGCGGCGTCGAGCAGTACTTC.

Many counts were recorded for this clonotype. V is TRBV11-1 and J is TRBJ2-7; TRBD2 might be the D (5 bases). The V end was cut by 5 bases, the J end by 2 bases, with 16 bases between. This CDR3 is built from 15 residues. CDR1 and CDR2 from the germline V gene are SGHAT and FQDESV (reference sequence). In DNA, the CDR3 is TGTGCCAGCAGCCGGGGAGCGACTGTTACCTACGAGCAGTACTTC. Amino acid sequence: CASSRGATVTYEQYF.

This clonotype has just a few counts. The chain is built from TRBV20-1 and TRBJ2-4; D perhaps matches TRBD1 (5 bases). V gave up 4 bases and J gave up 4 bases, with 29 bases separating them. This CDR3 is 19 amino acids long. The germline V gene encodes CDR1 DFQATT and CDR2 SNEGSKA (reference sequence). Here the CDR3 reads CSAKRSMGRDSGRKNIQYF. The CDR3 nucleotides are TGCAGTGCTAAACGGTCCATGGGGCGAGATTCAGGGCGAAAAAACATTCAGTACTTC.

This rearrangement joins TRBV3-1 to TRBJ1-1; 7 nucleotides align to TRBD1. Germline V gene sequence: CDR1 LGHDT, CDR2 YNNKEL (reference sequence). The CDR3 is made up of 11 amino acids. J gave up 8 bases and V 10 bases, and 7 bases lay outside the gene matches. CDR3 amino acids: CATKRGQEAFF. DNA for the CDR3: TGTGCCACAAAGAGGGGACAGGAAGCTTTCTTT. Combining the CDR3 with reference TRBV3-1 and TRBJ1-1 gives the whole variable domain DTAVSQTPKYLVTQMGNDKSIKCEQNLGHDTMYWYKQDSKKFLKIMFSYNNKELIINETVPNRFSPKSPDKAHLNLHINSLELGDSAVYFCATKRGQEAFFGQGTRLTVV.

This clonotype was counted a few times. This rearrangement joins TRBV5-1 to TRBJ1-4; D might be TRBD1 (5 bases). The CDR3 extends over 15 amino acids. V gave up 9 bases and J gave up 7 bases, with 22 bases separating them. Germline CDR1 is SGHRS and CDR2 is YFSETQ. The chain's CDR3 is CATRRTGTPGEKLFF. The CDR3 nucleotides are TGCGCCACCCGTCGAACCGGGACTCCTGGTGAAAAACTGTTTTTT.

This chain joins TRBV20-1 and TRBJ1-5; no clear D. Between the trimmed V and J ends, which lost 3 bases and 3 bases, there was a span of 9 bases. This CDR3 spans 13 amino acids. CDR1 is DFQATT, CDR2 SNEGSKA, per germline (reference sequence). The CDR3: CSASFGINQPQHF. CDR3 in DNA: TGCAGTGCTAGCTTTGGGATCAATCAGCCCCAGCATTTT.

This rearrangement joins TRBV9 to TRBJ2-1; 9 bases align to TRBD2. Germline CDR1 SGDLS, CDR2 YYNGEE. The V segment lost 0 bases and the J segment 6 bases; nucleotides outside the gene matches: 7. The CDR3 runs to 16 residues. The CDR3 nucleotides read TGTGCCAGCAGCGTAGCTAAGGGGCGGGGGGGCAATGAGCAGTTCTTC. This codes for CASSVAKGRGGNEQFF.

A few counts support this clonotype. This chain uses TRBV12-3 or TRBV12-4 with TRBJ2-7, with 10 bases aligning to TRBD1. The CDR3 totals 14 residues. The V segment lost 7 bases and the J segment 3 bases; nucleotides outside the gene matches: 6. DNA for the CDR3: TGTGCCAGCACCTGGACAGGGGGGTACTACGAGCAGTACTTC. This sequence encodes CASTWTGGYYEQYF.

Details on this clonotype: A clone one base away is much larger, so this may be a read error. V gene TRBV7-2 combines with J gene TRBJ2-7, with D tentatively TRBD1 or TRBD2 (5 bases each). Germline values: CDR1 SGHTA, CDR2 FQGNSA. The CDR3 has 16 amino acids. CDR3 region: CASSLVSGLLLYERYF. Written as DNA, the CDR3 is TGTGCCAGCAGCTTAGTGTCGGGGCTGCTACTCTACGAGCGGTACTTC.

This rearrangement joins TRBV20-1 to TRBJ2-1; 9 bases map to TRBD2. V shed 5 bases, J shed 7 bases, and the junction held 9 bases outside the gene matches. CDR1 and CDR2 from the germline V gene are DFQATT and SNEGSKA (reference sequence). The CDR3 is 14 residues long. CDR3 sequence: CSAGGGARTNEQFF. As DNA, the CDR3 is TGCAGTGCTGGCGGGGGGGCCCGGACGAATGAGCAGTTCTTC.

In its sample, this clonotype was seen many times. CDR3 amino acids: CSARGRTGAGYGYTF. DNA of the CDR3: TGCAGTGCTAGAGGGAGGACAGGGGCGGGCTATGGCTACACCTTC. The J gene is TRBJ1-2, the V gene TRBV20-1; 9 nucleotides align to TRBD1. Trimming took 1 base from V and 4 from J; bases not matched to a gene: 7. Germline assignment: CDR1 DFQATT and CDR2 SNEGSKA (reference sequence). CDR3 size: 15 residues.

The chain uses TRBV7-2 and TRBJ2-3; D is ambiguous. The CDR3 length is 11 residues. Germline V gene lookup returns CDR1 SGHTA and CDR2 FQGNSA. Trimming took 5 bases from V and 6 from J, leaving 6 bases between them. The CDR3 region is CASSHIDTQYF. Here the CDR3 DNA reads TGTGCCAGCAGCCACATCGATACGCAGTATTTT. Drawing the rest from reference TRBV7-2 and TRBJ2-3, the complete variable domain is GAGVSQSPSNKVTEKGKDVELRCDPISGHTALYWYRQSLGQGLEFLIYFQGNSAPDKSGLPSDRFSAERTGGSVSTLTIQRTQQEDSAVYLCASSHIDTQYFGPGTRLTVL.

This clonotype was observed a handful of times. The V gene is TRBV18, the J gene TRBJ2-1; D could derive from TRBD1 or TRBD2 (5 bases each). Per germline, CDR1 KGHSH and CDR2 LQKENI. Trimming pared 3 bases from V and 12 bases from J, leaving 18 bases between. The CDR3 covers 14 residues. The CDR3: CASSPGRSHAGQFF. In DNA, the CDR3 is TGTGCCAGCTCACCGGGACGCTCTCACGCGGGGCAGTTCTTC.

The chain carries TRBV13 and TRBJ2-7, with 9 bases matching TRBD1. Trimming cost V 3 bases and J 5 bases; bases outside gene matches: 8. The CDR3 runs to 15 residues. Germline assignment: CDR1 PRHDT and CDR2 FYEKMQ (reference sequence). In nucleotides, the CDR3 is TGTGCCAGCAGCTTTGCTTCGACAGGGGGAAACGAGCAGTACTTC. Amino acid sequence: CASSFASTGGNEQYF.

This chain connects TRBV12-3 or TRBV12-4 to TRBJ2-1, with a tentative D call TRBD2 (5 bases). The CDR3 is 14 amino acids. The V gene lost 2 bases and the J gene lost 6 bases, with 11 bases spanning the gap. CDR3 residues: CASSLLSGSNEQFF. As DNA, the CDR3 is TGTGCCAGCAGTTTACTTTCGGGGAGCAATGAGCAGTTCTTC.